This is a list of T cell receptor beta chains from one sample in a study of T cells in Graves' hyperthyroidism and ophthalmopathy. TCRdb redid the calling of the multiplex PCR reads with MiXCR, one entry per CDR3 protein. Of a few hundred thousand distinct CDR3 sequences in the sample, 35% to 55% were seen once. The sample taken for sequencing was peripheral blood or thyroid tissue (not recorded which). The receptors stem from a young woman with Graves' hyperthyroidism. CDR3s include the opening cysteine and the closing phenylalanine or tryptophan. Clone size is shown for a subset of rows, as once, few, many or a class of expanded clone.

j_call v_call clone_size cdr3_aa
TRBJ1-6 TRBV6-5 many CASTTGSSYNSPLHF
TRBJ1-1 TRBV20-1 many CSARDPHRGHTEAFF
TRBJ2-7 TRBV20-1 many CSASRERGGADEQYF
TRBJ2-7 TRBV5-4 . CASSRRPTFSGNYEQYF
TRBJ1-1 TRBV7-9 many CASTRLDTEAFF
TRBJ1-1 TRBV6-2/TRBV6-3 few CASIPTLGHHTFF
TRBJ1-2 TRBV24-1 . CATSGGASSYGYTF
TRBJ2-7 TRBV20-1 . CRAFYEQYF
TRBJ1-5 TRBV7-6 many CASSLGWRGQPQHF
TRBJ2-7 TRBV7-2 . CASSLGGVSGVGSEQYF
TRBJ2-2 TRBV19 many CASATGLTNTGELFF
TRBJ1-2 TRBV4-3 . CASSRRTAGLVAPNYGYTF
TRBJ2-7 TRBV4-1 many CASSQERLGTAPVQYF
TRBJ2-5 TRBV7-8 . CASSLTGRDLQETQYF
TRBJ2-7 TRBV19 . CASRGGSPHEQYF
TRBJ1-2 TRBV6-2/TRBV6-3 . CASSYFVAGGFGGYTF
TRBJ2-5 TRBV11-2 . CASSLGLGEWKETQYF
TRBJ1-6 TRBV25-1 many CASSDRGAFYSPLHF
TRBJ1-5 TRBV4-1 many CASSPSRDRVKQPQHF
TRBJ2-7 TRBV20-1 . CSAPSGPSYEQYF
TRBJ1-1 TRBV29-1 . CSVKPGQGYTEAFF
TRBJ2-5 TRBV19 few CASRRPLKCGETQYF
TRBJ1-1 TRBV10-3 many CAISDRDRESEAFF
TRBJ2-7 TRBV20-1 . CSARDAGTGNYEQYF
TRBJ1-4 TRBV7-2 . CASSLDRSVGFNEKLFF
TRBJ2-5 TRBV19 . CASSTRNFQETQYF
TRBJ2-7 TRBV5-5 few CASKPRPGDSYEQYF
TRBJ2-5 TRBV29-1 . CSVELGQGLIGDTQYF
TRBJ2-2 TRBV4-1 . CASSPQGRNTGELFF
TRBJ1-2 TRBV20-1 . CSASSLGYGYAF
TRBJ1-5 TRBV29-1 . CSARQGEVNQPQHF
TRBJ2-7 TRBV5-1 many CASRTSGGAYEQYF
TRBJ1-2 TRBV2 many CASSSAGTRGYTF
TRBJ2-2 TRBV11-3 few CASSSTLRLAGPGELFF
TRBJ2-7 TRBV7-9 . CASSLGGDSPYEQYF
TRBJ2-7 TRBV21-1 . CASSTRDEQYF
TRBJ2-7 TRBV6-9 many CASSYCVVRDEQYF
TRBJ2-2 TRBV29-1 . CSVDREDTGELFF
TRBJ1-6 TRBV20-1 . CSAKGGLGLDSPLHF